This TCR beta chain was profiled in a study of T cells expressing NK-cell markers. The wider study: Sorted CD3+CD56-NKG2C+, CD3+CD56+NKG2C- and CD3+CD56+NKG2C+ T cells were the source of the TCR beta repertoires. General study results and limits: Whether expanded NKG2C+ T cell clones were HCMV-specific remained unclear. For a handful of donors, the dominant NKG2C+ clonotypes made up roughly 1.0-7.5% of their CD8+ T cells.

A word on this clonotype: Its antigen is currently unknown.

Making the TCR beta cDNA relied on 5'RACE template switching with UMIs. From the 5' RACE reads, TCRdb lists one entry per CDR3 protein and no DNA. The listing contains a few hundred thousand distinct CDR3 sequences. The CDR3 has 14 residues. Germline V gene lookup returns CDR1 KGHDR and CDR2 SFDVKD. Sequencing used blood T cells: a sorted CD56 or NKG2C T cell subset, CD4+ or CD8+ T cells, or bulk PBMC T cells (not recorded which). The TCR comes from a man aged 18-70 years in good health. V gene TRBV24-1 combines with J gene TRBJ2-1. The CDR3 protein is CATSRRVLYNEQFF.